The count of the clone carrying this T cell receptor (beta chain) is one. Its target is unknown. These data belong to a study of STAT5B mutations in CD4+ large granular lymphocyte leukemia. Whole-study results and caveats: Main leukemic clonotypes were patient-specific, but roughly 26% appeared at low frequency elsewhere.

Germline CDR1 and CDR2: SEHNR and FQNEAQ (reference sequence). Trimming cost V 2 bases and J 2 bases, with 7 bases left between them. The CDR3 has 13 amino acids. Depending on availability, patient cells were bead-separated fractions or unselected PBMC. Clones were read by immunoSEQ multiplex PCR, and TCRdb kept only the in-frame ones, dropping some. The table records a few thousand clones, roughly four fifths of them present only once. This chain connects TRBV7-9 to TRBJ2-7, with D hard to call. This TCR derives from a woman in her 70s with CD4+ T-cell large granular lymphocyte leukemia. The sequencing sample was made of PBMCs. Here the CDR3 DNA reads TGTGCCAGCAGCTTATACGACACCTACGAGCAGTACTTC. This encodes CASSLYDTYEQYF.